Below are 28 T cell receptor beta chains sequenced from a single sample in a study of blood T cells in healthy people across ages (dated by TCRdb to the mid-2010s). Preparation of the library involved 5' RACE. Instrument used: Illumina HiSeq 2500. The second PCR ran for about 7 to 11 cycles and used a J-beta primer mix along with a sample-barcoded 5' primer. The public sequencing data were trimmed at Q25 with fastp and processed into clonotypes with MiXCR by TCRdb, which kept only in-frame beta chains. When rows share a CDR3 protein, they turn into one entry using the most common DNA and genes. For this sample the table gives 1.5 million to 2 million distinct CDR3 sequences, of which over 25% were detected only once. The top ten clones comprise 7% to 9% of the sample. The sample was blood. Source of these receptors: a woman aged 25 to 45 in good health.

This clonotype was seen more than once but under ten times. CDR3 in DNA: TGTGCCAGCAGCCAAGTTGACGCGGGGGGGGAGTTCTTC. Protein sequence: CASSQVDAGGEFF. J is TRBJ2-1 and V is TRBV3-1, with 9 bases that match TRBD2. Germline CDR1 is LGHDT and CDR2 is YNNKEL (reference sequence). V shed 1 base and J 14 bases; nucleotides not matched to a gene: 6. This CDR3 region has 13 residues.

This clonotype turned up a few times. DNA for the CDR3: TGCAGCGTAATAAAAGGACCGCTCTACGAGCAGTACTTC. Translated: CSVIKGPLYEQYF. The chain recombines TRBV29-1 with TRBJ2-7, with no clear D. Germline lookup yields CDR1 SQVTM and CDR2 ANQGSEA. The CDR3 extends over 13 amino acids. V was clipped by 6 bases and J by 3 bases, with 15 bases between them.

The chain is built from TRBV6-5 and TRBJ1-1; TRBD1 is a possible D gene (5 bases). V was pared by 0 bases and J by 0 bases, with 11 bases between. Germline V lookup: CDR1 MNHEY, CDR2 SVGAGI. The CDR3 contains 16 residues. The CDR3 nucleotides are TGTGCCAGCAGTTACTCTAAAGGGGCGATGAACACTGAAGCTTTCTTT. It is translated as CASSYSKGAMNTEAFF.

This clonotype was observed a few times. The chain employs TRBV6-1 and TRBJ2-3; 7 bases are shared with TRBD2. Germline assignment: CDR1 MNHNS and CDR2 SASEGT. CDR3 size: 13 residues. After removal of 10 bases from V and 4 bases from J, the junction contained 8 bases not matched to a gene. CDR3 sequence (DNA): TGTGCCACCGGGGGGTGGATGGCAGATACGCAGTATTTT. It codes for CATGGWMADTQYF.

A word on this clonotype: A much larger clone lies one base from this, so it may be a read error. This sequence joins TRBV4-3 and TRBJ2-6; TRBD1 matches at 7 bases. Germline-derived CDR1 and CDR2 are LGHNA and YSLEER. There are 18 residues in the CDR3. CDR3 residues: CASSQARDSLSGTNVLTF. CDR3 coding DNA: TGCGCCAGCAGCCAAGCCCGGGACAGTCTCTCTGGGACCAACGTCCTGACTTTC.

The CDR3 loop is CASSVGGDLYNEQFF. The CDR3 region has the DNA TGTGCCAGCAGCGTAGGGGGGGACCTCTACAATGAGCAGTTCTTC. V gene TRBV9 combines with J gene TRBJ2-1, with D possibly TRBD2 on 6 matching bases. Germline CDR1 SGDLS, CDR2 YYNGEE. This CDR3 has 15 residues. V was clipped by 0 bases and J by 3 bases, with 10 bases between them.

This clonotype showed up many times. The CDR3, as DNA: TGTGCCAGCAGTTACTCCCTAGCGGGGGGCTACGAGCAGTACTTC. It specifies CASSYSLAGGYEQYF. V is TRBV6-2 or TRBV6-3 and J is TRBJ2-7, with 11 positions matching TRBD2. This CDR3 has 15 amino acids. Germline assignment: CDR1 MNHEY and CDR2 SVGEGT. With V trimmed by 0 bases and J by 3 bases, 1 base remained unmatched.

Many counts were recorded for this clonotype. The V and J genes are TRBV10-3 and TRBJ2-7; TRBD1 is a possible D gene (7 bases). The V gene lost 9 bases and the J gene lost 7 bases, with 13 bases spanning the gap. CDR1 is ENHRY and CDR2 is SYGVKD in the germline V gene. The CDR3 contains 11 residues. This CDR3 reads CAIGGGGEQYF. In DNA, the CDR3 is TGTGCCATTGGAGGGGGCGGGGAGCAGTACTTC.

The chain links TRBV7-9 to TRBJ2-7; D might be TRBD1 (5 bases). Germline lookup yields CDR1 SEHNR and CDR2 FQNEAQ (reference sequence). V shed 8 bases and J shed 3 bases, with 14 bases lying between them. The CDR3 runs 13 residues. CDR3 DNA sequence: TGTGCCAGCGCAAGGGGCCAGTTCTACGAGCAGTACTTC. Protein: CASARGQFYEQYF.

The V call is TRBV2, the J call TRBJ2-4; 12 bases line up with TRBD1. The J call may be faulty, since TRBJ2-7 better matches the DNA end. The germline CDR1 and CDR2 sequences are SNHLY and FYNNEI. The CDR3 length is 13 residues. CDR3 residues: CASGGTGGPEQYF. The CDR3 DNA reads TGTGCCAGCGGGGGGACAGGGGGCCCCGAGCAGTACTTC.

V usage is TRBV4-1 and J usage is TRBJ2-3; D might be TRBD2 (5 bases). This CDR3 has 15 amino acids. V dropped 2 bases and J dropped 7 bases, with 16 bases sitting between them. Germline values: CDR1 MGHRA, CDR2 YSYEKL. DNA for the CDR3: TGCGCCAGCAGCCAACCAACCGCCGGGATCCATACGCAGTATTTT. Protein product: CASSQPTAGIHTQYF.

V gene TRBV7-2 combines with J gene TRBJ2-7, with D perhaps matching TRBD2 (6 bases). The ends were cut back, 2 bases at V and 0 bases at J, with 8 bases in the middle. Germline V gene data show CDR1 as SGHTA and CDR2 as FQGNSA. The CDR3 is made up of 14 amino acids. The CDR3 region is CASSLSLASYEQYF. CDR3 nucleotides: TGTGCCAGCAGCTTATCACTAGCCTCCTACGAGCAGTACTTC.

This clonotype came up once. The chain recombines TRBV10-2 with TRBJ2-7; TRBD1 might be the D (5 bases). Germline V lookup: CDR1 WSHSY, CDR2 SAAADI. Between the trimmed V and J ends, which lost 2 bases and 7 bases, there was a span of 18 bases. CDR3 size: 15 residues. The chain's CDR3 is CASSEGLIRGSEQYF. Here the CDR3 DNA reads TGCGCCAGCAGTGAGGGCCTCATAAGGGGTAGTGAGCAGTACTTC.

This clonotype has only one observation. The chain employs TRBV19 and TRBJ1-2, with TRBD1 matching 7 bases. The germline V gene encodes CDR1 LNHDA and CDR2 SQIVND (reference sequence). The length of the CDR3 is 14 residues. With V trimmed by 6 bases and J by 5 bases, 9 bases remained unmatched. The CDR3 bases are TGTGCCAGTAGCCTACCCGGGACAGCGTATGGCTACACCTTC. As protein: CASSLPGTAYGYTF.

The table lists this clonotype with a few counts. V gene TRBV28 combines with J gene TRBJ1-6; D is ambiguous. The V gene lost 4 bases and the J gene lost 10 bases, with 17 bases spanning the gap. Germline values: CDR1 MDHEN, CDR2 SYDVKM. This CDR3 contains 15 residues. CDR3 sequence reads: CASSWPDVRASPLHF. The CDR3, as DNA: TGTGCCAGCAGTTGGCCGGACGTCCGTGCGTCACCCCTCCACTTT.

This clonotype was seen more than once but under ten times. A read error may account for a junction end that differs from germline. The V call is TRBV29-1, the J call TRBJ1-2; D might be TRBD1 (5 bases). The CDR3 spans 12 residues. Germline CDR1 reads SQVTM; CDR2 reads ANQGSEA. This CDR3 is CSARGANYCYTF. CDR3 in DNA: TGCAGCGCCCGCGGGGCTAACTATTGCTACACCTTC.

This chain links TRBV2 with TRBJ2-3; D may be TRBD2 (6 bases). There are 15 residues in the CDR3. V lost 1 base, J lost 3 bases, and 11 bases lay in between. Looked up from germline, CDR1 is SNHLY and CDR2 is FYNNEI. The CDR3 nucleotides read TGTGCCAGCAGTGAAGAAATGGGACTGACAGATACGCAGTATTTT. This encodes CASSEEMGLTDTQYF.

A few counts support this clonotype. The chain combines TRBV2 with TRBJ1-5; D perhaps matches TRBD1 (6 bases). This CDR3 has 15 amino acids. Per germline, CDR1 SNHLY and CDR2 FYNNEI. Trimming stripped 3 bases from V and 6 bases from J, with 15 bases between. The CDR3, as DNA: TGTGCCAGCAGTGAGTCCAGGGGTGGATTTCAGCCCCAGCATTTT. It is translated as CASSESRGGFQPQHF.

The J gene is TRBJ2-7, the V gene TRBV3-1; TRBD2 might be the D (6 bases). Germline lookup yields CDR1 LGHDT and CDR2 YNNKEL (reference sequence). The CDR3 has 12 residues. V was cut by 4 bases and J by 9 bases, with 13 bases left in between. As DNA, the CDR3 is TGTGCCAGCAGCCGCTCGGGGGACGGGCAGTACTTC. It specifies CASSRSGDGQYF.

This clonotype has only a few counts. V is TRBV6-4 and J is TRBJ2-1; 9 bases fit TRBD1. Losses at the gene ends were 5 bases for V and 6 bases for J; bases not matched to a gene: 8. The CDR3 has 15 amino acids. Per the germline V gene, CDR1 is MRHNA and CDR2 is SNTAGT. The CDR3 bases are TGTGCCAGCAGTATCCGGGACAGGGAGGTCAATGAGCAGTTCTTC. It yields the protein CASSIRDREVNEQFF.

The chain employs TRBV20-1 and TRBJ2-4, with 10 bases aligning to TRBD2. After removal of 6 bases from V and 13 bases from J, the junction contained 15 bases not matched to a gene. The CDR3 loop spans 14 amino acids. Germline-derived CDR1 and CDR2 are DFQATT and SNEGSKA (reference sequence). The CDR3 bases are TGCAGTGCCCCTCCCCTAGCGGGGGAGAATGAGCAGTACTTC. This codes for CSAPPLAGENEQYF.

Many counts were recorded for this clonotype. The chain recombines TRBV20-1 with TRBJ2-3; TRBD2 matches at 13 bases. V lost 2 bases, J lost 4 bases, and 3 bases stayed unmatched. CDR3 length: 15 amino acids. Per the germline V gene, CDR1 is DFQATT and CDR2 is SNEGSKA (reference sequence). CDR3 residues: CSARPGLAGADTQYF. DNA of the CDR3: TGCAGTGCTAGACCCGGACTAGCGGGAGCAGATACGCAGTATTTT.

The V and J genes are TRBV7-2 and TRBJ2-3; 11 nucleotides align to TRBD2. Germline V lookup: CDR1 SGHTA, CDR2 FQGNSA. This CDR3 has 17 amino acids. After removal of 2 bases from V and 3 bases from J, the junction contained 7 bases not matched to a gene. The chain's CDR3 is CASSLQILAGATDTQYF. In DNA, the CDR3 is TGTGCCAGCAGCTTACAGATACTAGCGGGGGCAACAGATACGCAGTATTTT.

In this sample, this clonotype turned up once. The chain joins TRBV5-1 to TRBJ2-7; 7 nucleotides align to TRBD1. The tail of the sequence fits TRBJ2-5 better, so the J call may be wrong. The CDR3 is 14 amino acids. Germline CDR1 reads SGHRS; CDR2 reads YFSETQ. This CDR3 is CASRRDSLEETQYF. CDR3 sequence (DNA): TGCGCCAGCCGCCGGGACAGCTTGGAAGAGACCCAGTACTTC.

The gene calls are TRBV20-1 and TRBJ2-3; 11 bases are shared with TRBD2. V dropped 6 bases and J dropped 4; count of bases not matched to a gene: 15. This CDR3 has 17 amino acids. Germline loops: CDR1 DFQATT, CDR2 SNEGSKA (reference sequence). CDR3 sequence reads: CSAPLSLAGGPADTQYF. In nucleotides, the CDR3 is TGCAGTGCCCCACTCTCATTAGCGGGGGGGCCGGCAGATACGCAGTATTTT.

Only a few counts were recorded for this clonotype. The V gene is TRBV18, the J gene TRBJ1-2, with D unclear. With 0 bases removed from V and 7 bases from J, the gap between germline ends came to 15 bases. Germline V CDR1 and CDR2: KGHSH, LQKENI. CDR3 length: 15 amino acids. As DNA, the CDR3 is TGTGCCAGCTCACCACCGGGTTATCTCTTCGCTGGCTACACCTTC. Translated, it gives CASSPPGYLFAGYTF.

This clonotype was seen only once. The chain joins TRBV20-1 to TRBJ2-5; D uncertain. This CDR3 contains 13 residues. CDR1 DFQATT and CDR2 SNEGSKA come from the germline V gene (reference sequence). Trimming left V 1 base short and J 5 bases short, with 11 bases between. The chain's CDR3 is CSARVQDRETQYF. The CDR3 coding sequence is TGCAGTGCTAGAGTTCAGGATCGGGAGACCCAGTACTTC.

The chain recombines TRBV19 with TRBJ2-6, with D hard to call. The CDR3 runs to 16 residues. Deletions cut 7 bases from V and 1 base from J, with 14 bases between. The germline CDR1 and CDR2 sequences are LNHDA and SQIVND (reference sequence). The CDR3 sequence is CASMSGSSSGANVLTF. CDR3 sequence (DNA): TGTGCCAGTATGTCCGGGTCTTCATCTGGGGCCAACGTCCTGACTTTC.